This T cell receptor (beta chain) comes out of a study of T cell changes during pregnancy in multiple sclerosis (dated by TCRdb to the late 2010s). Broadly, across the study: The study examined how the T cell repertoire changed over the course of pregnancy in women with multiple sclerosis.

This clone occurred a few times. Its antigen is currently not known. No much larger clone is present one base from it, and per-base qualities are unavailable. From the germline V gene (reference sequence), CDR1 is SEHNR and CDR2 is FQNEAQ. Trimmed from V: 5 bases; trimmed from J: 2 bases; junction bases lacking a gene match: 7. From the cysteine through the phenylalanine, the CDR3 covers 16 amino acids. CDR3 DNA only is kept here, 48 bases in frame from base 1. Preparation of the library involved the immunoSEQ multiplex PCR assay. Sourced from immuneACCESS, this table was stored by TCRdb with only in-frame sequences that have V and J called. A share of the clones is absent; for the studies checked, an unresolved V gene accounts for under half, and the remainder has no known explanation. Here the sample has about 79,000 clones; about 94% occur a single time. In total, the top ten clones hold 0.65% to 0.95% of the sample.

Rearrangement joined TRBV7-9 to TRBJ2-7; TRBD2 aligns with 12 central bases. This TCR was sampled from a female donor in good health, enrolled as a control in a pregnancy study. The input for sequencing was peripheral blood, taken in the second trimester of pregnancy. The CDR3 here reads CASSATRLAGAYEQYF. The bases read TGTGCCAGCAGCGCGACTAGACTAGCGGGGGCCTACGAGCAGTACTTC.